The entry below gives a single TCR beta chain sequence along with its context. Through a sample-barcoded 5' primer and a J-beta primer mix, a second PCR was run for roughly 6 to 12 cycles. TCRdb re-called the 5' RACE reads through MiXCR, storing one row per CDR3 protein. The data contain 650,000 to 800,000 distinct CDR3 sequences, approximately 52% of them singletons. This specimen belongs to a study of blood T cells in healthy people across ages. V lost 5 bases to trimming and J lost 1 base, with 14 bases between them. This CDR3 is built from 15 residues. Per germline, CDR1 LNHNV and CDR2 YYDKDF (reference sequence).

This chain joins TRBV15 and TRBJ1-1, with D possibly being TRBD1 (5 bases). The sample consisted of blood. The TCR comes from a woman older than 75 in good health. CDR3 nucleotides: TGTGCCACCAGCCCACCGACAGACGCGAACACTGAAGCTTTCTTT. This gives the protein CATSPPTDANTEAFF.